These 22 T cell receptor beta chains were all obtained from the same sample, sequenced in a study of shared clonotypes between healthy human individuals. Clones were read by immunoSEQ multiplex PCR, and TCRdb kept only the in-frame ones, dropping some. The table has approximately 460,000 clones, approximately 77% seen once. The sequencing sample was made of PBMCs. These receptors all come from a woman in her forties in good health. Some clones in this sample may be carry-over from other donors' samples.

V is TRBV11-2 and J is TRBJ2-5; the match to TRBD2 covers 7 bases. V dropped 8 bases and J dropped 5; count of bases not matched to a gene: 2. Germline V lookup: CDR1 SGHAT, CDR2 FQNNGV. The CDR3 runs to 11 residues. Written as DNA, the CDR3 is TGTGCCAGCGGGGGGGAGGAGACCCAGTACTTC. Translation: CASGGEETQYF. The whole variable domain, filled in from reference TRBV11-2 and TRBJ2-5, reads EAGVAQSPRYKIIEKRQSVAFWCNPISGHATLYWYQQILGQGPKLLIQFQNNGVVDDSQLPKDRFSAERLKGVDSTLKIQPAKLEDSAVYLCASGGEETQYFGPGTRLLVL.

CDR3 protein: CASSLLQDQPQHF. CDR3 DNA: TGTGCCAGCTCACTATTACAGGATCAGCCCCAGCATTTT. V gene TRBV18 combines with J gene TRBJ1-5; a weak D match, TRBD1 (5 bases). This CDR3 is built from 13 residues. V was shortened by 4 bases and J by 5 bases, with 9 bases between the two germline ends. Per the germline V gene, CDR1 is KGHSH and CDR2 is LQKENI.

The J gene is TRBJ2-6, the V gene TRBV6-5; no reliable D call. Germline V CDR1 and CDR2: MNHEY, SVGAGI. V lost 6 bases and J 0 bases, leaving 6 bases between the germline ends. CDR3 size: 14 residues. This CDR3 reads CASRSPSGANVLTF. The CDR3 nucleotides are TGTGCCAGCAGATCCCCCTCTGGGGCCAACGTCCTGACTTTC.

This clone was detected ten times or more. The gene calls are TRBV20-1 and TRBJ1-2; possible D gene TRBD1, 5 bases. Looked up from germline, CDR1 is DFQATT and CDR2 is SNEGSKA (reference sequence). V gave up 6 bases and J gave up 5 bases, with 10 bases separating them. This CDR3 contains 11 residues. The CDR3 is CSADSVYGYTF. CDR3 coding DNA: TGCAGTGCCGACAGTGTGTATGGCTACACCTTC.

For this clone: The identical CDR3 is also encoded by other nucleotide sequences in the sample. The CDR3 region has the DNA TGCAGTGCGGGGGACTATGGCTACACCTTC. Its protein product is CSAGDYGYTF. V gene TRBV20-1 combines with J gene TRBJ1-2; TRBD1 might be the D (5 bases). Trimming removed 6 bases from V and 3 bases from J, with 5 bases in between. The germline gives CDR1 DFQATT, CDR2 SNEGSKA (reference sequence). The CDR3 contains 10 residues.

Details on this clone: A read error is possible here, since a much larger clone lies one base away. The chain employs TRBV7-9 and TRBJ2-7; TRBD2 might be the D (5 bases). The germline V gene encodes CDR1 SEHNR and CDR2 FQNEAQ (reference sequence). Trimming shortened V by 2 bases and J by 7 bases, and 27 bases separated the two germline ends. The CDR3 contains 18 residues. The CDR3 sequence is CASSLPPLGVDFLREQYF. The CDR3 region has the DNA TGTGCCAGCAGCTTACCTCCTTTGGGAGTCGATTTCCTACGTGAGCAGTACTTC.

This chain links TRBV9 with TRBJ2-1; no clear D gene. The germline V gene has CDR1 SGDLS and CDR2 YYNGEE. The CDR3 has 16 amino acids. Between the trimmed V and J ends, which lost 0 bases and 0 bases, there was a span of 10 bases. CDR3 residues: CASSVGQESSYNEQFF. The CDR3 region has the DNA TGTGCCAGCAGCGTAGGACAAGAAAGCTCCTACAATGAGCAGTTCTTC.

The chain carries TRBV28 and TRBJ1-2; D call uncertain. The CDR3 sequence is 13 residues long. CDR1 is MDHEN, CDR2 SYDVKM, per germline. The V gene lost 6 bases and the J gene lost 5 bases, with 13 bases spanning the gap. CDR3 in amino acids: CASSWTSRYGYTF. CDR3 bases: TGTGCCAGCAGCTGGACCAGCCGATATGGCTACACCTTC.

The chain couples TRBV29-1 to TRBJ2-7; the D is unclear. Trimming cost V 0 bases and J 2 bases, with 2 bases left between them. Germline V gene data show CDR1 as SQVTM and CDR2 as ANQGSEA. The CDR3 length is 11 residues. The CDR3 is CSVEDPYEQYF. CDR3 in DNA: TGCAGCGTTGAAGATCCCTACGAGCAGTACTTC.

The V and J genes are TRBV28 and TRBJ2-7, with 8 bases matching TRBD2. This CDR3 has 14 residues. CDR1 MDHEN and CDR2 SYDVKM come from the germline V gene. The ends lost 7 bases at V and 3 bases at J; junction bases unmatched: 8. CDR3 coding DNA: TGTGCCAGCACCGAAGCGGGAGAGGGCTACGAGCAGTACTTC. Translated: CASTEAGEGYEQYF.

This sequence joins TRBV28 and TRBJ2-1, with D unclear. From germline, CDR1 is MDHEN and CDR2 SYDVKM. Deletions cut 0 bases from V and 11 bases from J, with 5 bases between. This CDR3 comprises 11 residues. The CDR3: CASSLWFKQFF. The CDR3 nucleotides are TGTGCCAGCAGTTTATGGTTCAAGCAGTTCTTC.

The rearrangement joins TRBV4-1 to TRBJ1-2; the D is unclear. The length of the CDR3 is 14 residues. V shed 0 bases and J shed 5 bases, with 10 bases lying between them. Germline values: CDR1 MGHRA, CDR2 YSYEKL. CDR3 nucleotides: TGCGCCAGCAGCCAAGAAGCAAAAGGATATGGCTACACCTTC. Protein sequence: CASSQEAKGYGYTF.

This clone was counted once. The V and J genes are TRBV5-1 and TRBJ1-1, with 9 bases aligning to TRBD1. The V gene end was trimmed by 4 bases and the J gene end by 5 bases; junction bases not matched to a gene: 9. Per germline, CDR1 SGHRS and CDR2 YFSETQ. CDR3 size: 15 residues. Here the CDR3 reads CASSLWDRAMTEAFF. CDR3 nucleotides: TGCGCCAGCAGCCTGTGGGACAGGGCTATGACTGAAGCTTTCTTT. Supplemented by reference TRBV5-1 and TRBJ1-1, the full variable domain reads KAGVTQTPRYLIKTRGQQVTLSCSPISGHRSVSWYQQTPGQGLQFLFEYFSETQRNKGNFPGRFSGRQFSNSRSEMNVSTLELGDSALYLCASSLWDRAMTEAFFGQGTRLTVV.

The CDR3 loop reads CASSNRDRDYNEQFF. The CDR3 nucleotides read TGTGCCAGCAGCAACCGGGACAGAGATTACAATGAGCAGTTCTTC. This chain uses TRBV7-9 with TRBJ2-1, with TRBD1 matching over 7 bases. Germline CDR1 reads SEHNR; CDR2 reads FQNEAQ (reference sequence). The CDR3 runs 15 residues. The V gene end was trimmed by 5 bases and the J gene end by 4 bases; junction bases not matched to a gene: 8. Complete variable domain (other parts from reference TRBV7-9 and TRBJ2-1): DTGVSQNPRHKITKRGQNVTFRCDPISEHNRLYWYRQTLGQGPEFLTYFQNEAQLEKSRLLSDRFSAERPKGSFSTLEIQRTEQGDSAMYLCASSNRDRDYNEQFFGPGTRLTVL.

Points on this clone: With only one base between it and a far larger clone, this is likely a read error. Different DNA sequences within this sample yield the same CDR3. The CDR3 DNA reads TGCGCCAGCAGCCAAGACTACAGGGAGGAGGGGTTCTATGGCTACACCTTC. Translated, it gives CASSQDYREEGFYGYTF. The rearrangement links TRBV4-3 to TRBJ1-2, with D maybe TRBD1 (6 bases). V shed 0 bases and J shed 4 bases, with 18 bases lying between them. The CDR3 sequence is 17 residues long. From germline, CDR1 is LGHNA and CDR2 YSLEER.

The chain uses TRBV2 and TRBJ2-7, with 7 positions matching TRBD2. Germline V CDR1 and CDR2: SNHLY, FYNNEI. Trimming removed 3 bases from V and 3 bases from J; junction bases left unmatched: 20. This CDR3 spans 19 amino acids. This chain's CDR3 is CASSDKLKERTRIGYEQYF. CDR3 bases: TGTGCCAGCAGTGACAAGCTCAAAGAGAGGACTAGGATTGGCTACGAGCAGTACTTC.

The V gene is TRBV19, the J gene TRBJ2-3; TRBD2 might be the D (5 bases). V was shortened by 3 bases and J by 4 bases, with 11 bases between the two germline ends. The CDR3 is made up of 14 amino acids. Per the germline V gene, CDR1 is LNHDA and CDR2 is SQIVND (reference sequence). Written as DNA, the CDR3 is TGTGCCAGTAGTATTCGGCGGGCGGCAGATACGCAGTATTTT. The encoded protein is CASSIRRAADTQYF.

V is TRBV4-1 and J is TRBJ2-3; 8 nucleotides align to TRBD2. Germline V gene lookup returns CDR1 MGHRA and CDR2 YSYEKL. The CDR3 is made up of 14 amino acids. V shed 9 bases, J shed 2 bases, and the junction held 7 bases outside the gene matches. The CDR3 DNA reads TGCGCCAGTAAACTAGCGGAAAACACAGATACGCAGTATTTT. Protein: CASKLAENTDTQYF.

This chain links TRBV7-3 with TRBJ2-7, with D tentatively TRBD1 (6 bases). The CDR3 contains 13 residues. V shed 4 bases and J shed 6 bases, with 13 bases lying between them. Per germline, CDR1 SGHTA and CDR2 FQGTGA. The CDR3 region has the DNA TGTGCCAGCAGCTCCTCAGGGGTCGGCGAGCAGTACTTC. It translates to CASSSSGVGEQYF.

V is TRBV18 and J is TRBJ2-5; D might be TRBD2 (5 bases). Trimming pared 3 bases from V and 2 bases from J, leaving 10 bases between. This CDR3 spans 14 amino acids. The germline gives CDR1 KGHSH, CDR2 LQKENI. CDR3 DNA sequence: TGTGCCAGCTCACCGACTACCGATCAAGAGACCCAGTACTTC. Protein sequence: CASSPTTDQETQYF.

On this clone itself: A read error is possible here, since a much larger clone lies one base away. Other DNA sequences in this sample translate to the same CDR3. The rearrangement links TRBV5-6 to TRBJ2-1, with 11 positions matching TRBD2. Per the germline V gene, CDR1 is SGHDT and CDR2 is YYEEEE. CDR3 size: 14 residues. The CDR3 here is CASSLLAGVNEQLF. The CDR3 DNA reads TGTGCCAGCAGCTTACTAGCGGGAGTCAATGAGCAGCTCTTC.

V is TRBV5-7 and J is TRBJ2-2; TRBD2 matches 11 bases. TRBV5-7 is reported as an ORF; its role is uncertain. After removal of 4 bases from V and 7 bases from J, the junction contained 12 bases not matched to a gene. The CDR3 consists of 17 residues. CDR3 residues: CASSDVLAGERVGELFF. Here the CDR3 DNA reads TGTGCCAGCAGCGACGTACTAGCGGGAGAAAGGGTCGGGGAGCTGTTTTTT.